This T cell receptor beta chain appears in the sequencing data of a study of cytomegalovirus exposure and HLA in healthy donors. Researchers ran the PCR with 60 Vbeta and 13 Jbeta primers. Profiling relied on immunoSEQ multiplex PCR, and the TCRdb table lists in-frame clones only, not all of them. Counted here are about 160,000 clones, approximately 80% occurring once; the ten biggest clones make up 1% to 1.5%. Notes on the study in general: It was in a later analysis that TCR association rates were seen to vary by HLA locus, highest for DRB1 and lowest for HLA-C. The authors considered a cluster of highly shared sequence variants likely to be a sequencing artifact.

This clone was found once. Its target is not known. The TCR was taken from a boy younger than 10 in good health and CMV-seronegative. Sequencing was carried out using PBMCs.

CDR3 amino acids: CASSERGQLNTEAFF. In DNA form, the CDR3 reads TGTGCCAGCTCAGAGAGGGGACAGTTGAACACTGAAGCTTTCTTT. V gene TRBV18 combines with J gene TRBJ1-1, with 7 bases that match TRBD1. V lost 5 bases and J lost 0; bases outside the gene matches: 6. The CDR3 contains 15 residues. Germline loops: CDR1 KGHSH, CDR2 LQKENI.